This passage covers 19 T cell receptor beta chains from one sample sequenced in a study of cytomegalovirus exposure and HLA in healthy donors. 60 Vbeta and 13 Jbeta primers were used in PCR. Data came from immunoSEQ multiplex PCR; TCRdb stores just in-frame clones and leaves some out. The repertoire table contains 130,000 to 150,000 clones. The sequencing input was PBMCs. Source of these receptors: a male donor in good health and CMV-seronegative.

The rearrangement uses TRBV9 and TRBJ1-5; D is unresolved. Trimming shortened V by 5 bases and J by 1 base, and 13 bases separated the two germline ends. This CDR3 has 15 amino acids. Per the germline V gene, CDR1 is SGDLS and CDR2 is YYNGEE. The CDR3 DNA follows: TGTGCCAGCAGTTTAACCGAGGGAAGCAATCAGCCCCAGCATTTT. Translating it yields CASSLTEGSNQPQHF.

The chain carries TRBV18 and TRBJ1-5, with TRBD1 as a possible D gene (5 bases). CDR1 is KGHSH and CDR2 is LQKENI in the germline V gene. The CDR3 sequence is 13 residues long. Deletions cut 5 bases from V and 5 bases from J, with 10 bases between. The CDR3 protein is CASSFGQDQPQHF. Written as DNA, the CDR3 is TGTGCCAGCTCATTCGGACAAGATCAGCCCCAGCATTTT.

CDR3 protein: CASRSGTSTYNEQFF. The CDR3 DNA is TGTGCCAGCAGATCCGGGACTAGCACCTACAATGAGCAGTTCTTC. The chain links TRBV6-5 to TRBJ2-1, with TRBD2 matching 9 bases. This CDR3 is built from 15 residues. J was trimmed by 2 bases and V by 6 bases; bases with no gene match: 5. Germline CDR1 MNHEY, CDR2 SVGAGI.

This chain joins TRBV15 and TRBJ2-1, with D possibly TRBD2 on 6 matching bases. Trimming took 0 bases from V and 4 from J, leaving 22 bases between them. Looked up from germline, CDR1 is LNHNV and CDR2 is YYDKDF (reference sequence). The CDR3 extends over 19 amino acids. This chain's CDR3 is CATSRDSISSALLYNEQFF. The CDR3 DNA follows: TGTGCCACCAGCAGAGATTCCATTTCTAGCGCTTTATTATACAATGAGCAGTTCTTC.

The chain uses TRBV19 and TRBJ1-2; 7 bases match TRBD1. This CDR3 is built from 15 residues. CDR1 and CDR2 (germline): LNHDA, SQIVND (reference sequence). The V and J ends lost 7 bases and 4 bases, in that order; junction bases with no gene match: 12. CDR3: CASTSAGTAAYGYTF. The CDR3 DNA reads as TGTGCCAGTACTTCCGCCGGGACAGCAGCCTATGGCTACACCTTC.

The V gene is TRBV6-5, the J gene TRBJ1-1; 10 nucleotides match TRBD1. This CDR3 contains 14 residues. V shed 6 bases and J 6 bases; nucleotides not matched to a gene: 7. The germline V gene encodes CDR1 MNHEY and CDR2 SVGAGI. This chain's CDR3 is CASRTGGGGPEAFF. In DNA, the CDR3 is TGTGCCAGCAGGACAGGGGGCGGCGGTCCTGAAGCTTTCTTT.

The gene calls are TRBV27 and TRBJ1-1; TRBD1 might be the D (6 bases). The CDR3 covers 16 residues. Trimming took off 2 bases at V and 1 base at J, with 14 bases between the two ends. Germline loops: CDR1 MNHEY, CDR2 SMNVEV (reference sequence). The CDR3 spells CASSLGYREQNTEAFF. The CDR3, as DNA: TGTGCCAGCAGTTTAGGGTACAGGGAACAGAACACTGAAGCTTTCTTT.

The chain recombines TRBV5-1 with TRBJ1-4, with 7 nucleotides matching TRBD1. The V and J ends lost 4 bases and 4 bases, in that order; junction bases with no gene match: 13. The CDR3 totals 17 residues. Germline CDR1 reads SGHRS; CDR2 reads YFSETQ. CDR3 coding DNA: TGCGCCAGCAGCGCCACCGGACAGGCCGCGTTTAATGAAAAACTGTTTTTT. Translation: CASSATGQAAFNEKLFF.

J is TRBJ1-1 and V is TRBV30, with D possibly being TRBD1 (5 bases). Trimming cost V 3 bases and J 2 bases, with 13 bases left between them. Germline V gene sequence: CDR1 GTSNPN, CDR2 SVGIG (reference sequence). The CDR3 extends over 14 amino acids. As DNA, the CDR3 is TGTGCCTGGAGCCGATCGACAGCTAACACTGAAGCTTTCTTT. The encoded protein is CAWSRSTANTEAFF.

The chain is built from TRBV28 and TRBJ2-2; D gene unclear. Trimming took 3 bases from V and 0 from J, leaving 17 bases between them. The CDR3 runs to 18 residues. Germline V lookup: CDR1 MDHEN, CDR2 SYDVKM. This CDR3 reads CASSFFVGRKTNTGELFF. The CDR3 nucleotides read TGTGCCAGCAGTTTTTTTGTGGGCCGGAAGACGAACACCGGGGAGCTGTTTTTT.

Details on this clone: One junction end disagrees with the germline gene, perhaps due to a read error. The gene calls are TRBV7-2 and TRBJ2-5, with 12 bases that match TRBD2. The CDR3 totals 14 residues. In germline, CDR1 is SGHTA, CDR2 FQGNSA. CDR3 residues: CASSLAGGRETQYF. The CDR3 coding sequence is TGTGCCAGCAGCCTAGCGGGGGGGAGGGAGACCCAGTACTTC.

Points on this clone: An end of the junction does not agree with germline; a read error may underlie this. J is TRBJ2-4 and V is TRBV19, with a possible D match to TRBD2 (6 bases). Germline CDR1 and CDR2: LNHDA and SQIVND (reference sequence). This CDR3 spans 12 amino acids. CDR3 sequence (DNA): TGTGCCAGTAGTGTGGGCGGGGTAGATAGGAACTTC. Translating gives CASSVGGVDRNF.

Of note for this clone: The junction differs from germline at one of its ends, possibly a read error. This chain joins TRBV18 and TRBJ1-1, with a tentative D call TRBD1 (5 bases). CDR1 KGHSH and CDR2 LQKENI come from the germline V gene. The CDR3 extends over 13 amino acids. CDR3: CASSPQGNAEAFF. Written as DNA, the CDR3 is TGTGCCAGCTCACCACAGGGGAACGCTGAAGCTTTCTTT.

The chain combines TRBV19 with TRBJ1-2; the match to TRBD1 covers 9 bases. The CDR3 sequence is 14 residues long. Germline CDR1 reads LNHDA; CDR2 reads SQIVND (reference sequence). The junction had 6 bases not matched to a gene; V was cut back by 5 bases and J by 5 bases. CDR3 nucleotide sequence: TGTGCCAGTAGTGCATCCGGGACAGGGTATGGCTACACCTTC. It specifies CASSASGTGYGYTF.

This chain connects TRBV28 to TRBJ1-1; TRBD1 matches at 9 bases. Germline-derived CDR1 and CDR2 are MDHEN and SYDVKM. V gave up 6 bases and J gave up 0 bases; unmatched junction bases: 11. The CDR3 loop spans 17 amino acids. The CDR3 region has the DNA TGTGCCAGCAGCCCCGAGGAACGGGACAGGGTGAACACTGAAGCTTTCTTT. Amino acids: CASSPEERDRVNTEAFF.

V is TRBV19 and J is TRBJ1-5; the match to TRBD1 covers 8 bases. The trim removed 1 base at V and 3 bases at J, leaving 11 bases unmatched. There are 18 residues in the CDR3. Germline V CDR1 and CDR2: LNHDA, SQIVND (reference sequence). The CDR3 coding sequence is TGTGCCAGTAGTATAGGAGGGTTGGGACAGGTAGTCAATCAGCCCCAGCATTTT. Protein: CASSIGGLGQVVNQPQHF.

The V call is TRBV6-5, the J call TRBJ1-2, with D tentatively TRBD1 (6 bases). V was pared by 7 bases and J by 3 bases, with 15 bases between. The CDR3 runs 14 residues. The germline V gene has CDR1 MNHEY and CDR2 SVGAGI. CDR3 nucleotide sequence: TGTGCCAGCACCAGAAACAGGGCTCACTATGGCTACACCTTC. Translating gives CASTRNRAHYGYTF.

The chain combines TRBV16 with TRBJ1-1; D is uncertain. Germline CDR1 and CDR2: KGHSY and FQNENV. Deletions cut 1 base from V and 0 bases from J, with 21 bases between. The CDR3 sequence is 19 residues long. CDR3 sequence (DNA): TGTGCCAGCAGCCAATTTTATGGCTTAGTCACTAGATTGAACACTGAAGCTTTCTTT. Amino acids: CASSQFYGLVTRLNTEAFF. Combining the CDR3 with reference TRBV16 and TRBJ1-1 gives the whole variable domain GEEVAQTPKHLVRGEGQKAKLYCAPIKGHSYVFWYQQVLKNEFKFLISFQNENVFDETGMPKERFSAKCLPNSPCSLEIQATKLEDSAVYFCASSQFYGLVTRLNTEAFFGQGTRLTVV.

The chain joins TRBV18 to TRBJ1-6; TRBD1 matches at 9 bases. The CDR3 loop spans 15 amino acids. The J segment lost 5 bases and the V segment lost 5 bases, leaving 4 bases of the junction unmatched. Germline loops: CDR1 KGHSH, CDR2 LQKENI. Here the CDR3 reads CASSAGTGNNSPLHF. The CDR3 region has the DNA TGTGCCAGCTCAGCCGGGACAGGGAATAATTCACCCCTCCACTTT.